The 29 T cell receptor beta chains below all came from one sample that was sequenced in a study of response to subunit inactivated influenza vaccine. Each CDR3 protein is one row after TCRdb ran MiXCR on the RT-PCR reads. The sample records 150,000 to 200,000 distinct CDR3 sequences, approximately 12% being singletons. The data also belong to a second study, concerning T cells expressing NK-cell markers. That paper notes: TCR beta libraries carry UMIs added by 5'RACE template switching.

The starting material was CD8+ T cells sorted from PBMCs, obtained about 11 days after vaccination. Source of these receptors: a man aged 50 or older who received an inactivated influenza vaccine.

The chain recombines TRBV6-5 with TRBJ2-2, with unresolved D. With 0 bases removed from V and 8 bases from J, the gap between germline ends came to 7 bases. The CDR3 totals 13 residues. Germline V gene lookup returns CDR1 MNHEY and CDR2 SVGAGI. Here the CDR3 reads CASSYSASGELFF. The CDR3 region has the DNA TGTGCCAGCAGTTACTCGGCCTCGGGGGAGCTGTTTTTT.

This clonotype was picked up a small number of times. V usage is TRBV7-9 and J usage is TRBJ2-5; D uncertain. Trimming left V 10 bases short and J 5 bases short, with 14 bases between. This CDR3 spans 12 amino acids. Per the germline V gene, CDR1 is SEHNR and CDR2 is FQNEAQ (reference sequence). The CDR3: CATAAQRETQYF. CDR3 nucleotide sequence: TGTGCCACCGCGGCGCAGCGTGAGACCCAGTACTTC.

The sample holds many counts of this clonotype. In DNA, the CDR3 is TGTGCCATCAGTGAGTCACGGGGGGGCTCCTACAATGAGCAGTTCTTC. Its protein is CAISESRGGSYNEQFF. The chain has TRBV10-3 and TRBJ2-1; 8 positions agree with TRBD2. This CDR3 comprises 16 residues. Germline V gives CDR1 ENHRY, CDR2 SYGVKD. J lost 0 bases, V lost 0 bases, and 1 base had no gene match.

This clonotype has a handful of counts. V gene TRBV7-9 combines with J gene TRBJ2-3; D is ambiguous. The CDR3 has 16 amino acids. V shed 2 bases and J shed 4 bases, with 16 bases lying between them. CDR1 SEHNR and CDR2 FQNEAQ come from the germline V gene (reference sequence). The DNA for the CDR3 is TGTGCCAGCAGCTTATTCACTGGGTTGTACGCAGATACGCAGTATTTT. Translation: CASSLFTGLYADTQYF.

The V and J genes are TRBV7-8 and TRBJ1-5; D is uncertain. The CDR3 covers 12 residues. V lost 1 base and J 12 bases, leaving 10 bases between the germline ends. Germline V gene data show CDR1 as SGHVS and CDR2 as FQNEAQ. The CDR3 protein is CASSLVGRDQHF. The CDR3 nucleotides read TGTGCCAGCAGCTTAGTAGGGAGGGACCAGCATTTT.

This clonotype was detected a few times. The rearrangement uses TRBV3-1 and TRBJ2-3; the match to TRBD1 covers 10 bases. In germline, CDR1 is LGHDT, CDR2 YNNKEL (reference sequence). There are 19 residues in the CDR3. V was pared by 0 bases and J by 0 bases, with 9 bases of the junction left unmatched. Written as DNA, the CDR3 is TGTGCCAGCAGCCAAGATCTTTGGGACAGGGGACTCAGCACAGATACGCAGTATTTT. The encoded protein is CASSQDLWDRGLSTDTQYF.

There are a few counts of this clonotype. The gene calls are TRBV28 and TRBJ2-5; 10 nucleotides line up with TRBD2. The germline gives CDR1 MDHEN, CDR2 SYDVKM. Losses at the gene ends were 0 bases for V and 4 bases for J; bases not matched to a gene: 5. The CDR3 contains 16 residues. CDR3 nucleotide sequence: TGTGCCAGCAGTTTATGGGCTAGCGGGGGCGGAGAGACCCAGTACTTC. Amino acid sequence: CASSLWASGGGETQYF.

This clonotype was detected a few times. V gene TRBV2 combines with J gene TRBJ2-3; 8 bases line up with TRBD2. The CDR3 extends over 16 amino acids. The germline V gene encodes CDR1 SNHLY and CDR2 FYNNEI. With V trimmed by 3 bases and J by 2 bases, 7 bases remained unmatched. CDR3 sequence (DNA): TGTGCCAGCAGTGAGCTAGCGGGCAAGAACACAGATACGCAGTATTTT. It encodes CASSELAGKNTDTQYF.

This rearrangement joins TRBV20-1 to TRBJ2-1; D uncertain. Trimming took off 0 bases at V and 3 bases at J, with 12 bases between the two ends. The CDR3 contains 15 residues. The germline gives CDR1 DFQATT, CDR2 SNEGSKA (reference sequence). The CDR3 DNA reads TGCAGTGCTAGAGATCTAGAGACGTACTACAATGAGCAGTTCTTC. Its protein product is CSARDLETYYNEQFF.

This clonotype was picked up a small number of times. An end of the junction differs from the germline gene, which may be a read error. CDR3 in DNA: TGTGCCAGCAGCTCCCAAAGCGGGGGGTTTTTT. Its protein product is CASSSQSGGFF. The chain couples TRBV7-8 to TRBJ2-3, with TRBD2 matching 9 bases. The CDR3 sequence is 11 residues long. Germline-derived CDR1 and CDR2 are SGHVS and FQNEAQ.

The rearrangement uses TRBV4-3 and TRBJ2-3, with D possibly matching TRBD2 (6 bases). The CDR3 has 15 amino acids. Germline CDR1 LGHNA, CDR2 YSLEER. V was trimmed by 4 bases and J by 3 bases, leaving 14 bases between them. CDR3 sequence reads: CASSRRDSTTDTQYF. The DNA of the CDR3 is TGCGCCAGCAGCCGCCGGGACTCCACAACAGATACGCAGTATTTT.

J is TRBJ2-7 and V is TRBV28, with D possibly being TRBD2 (6 bases). CDR3 length equals 15 residues. Germline V lookup: CDR1 MDHEN, CDR2 SYDVKM. The V and J ends lost 7 bases and 4 bases respectively, with 20 bases between them. The CDR3 coding sequence is TGTGCCAGCAACGGCGGGGCGAGGAAACCTTACGAGCAGTACTTC. Amino acids: CASNGGARKPYEQYF.

This clonotype was observed a few times. CDR3 region: CASSLPDGVGNTIYF. The CDR3 DNA follows: TGCGCCAGCAGCTTGCCGGACGGGGTTGGAAACACCATATATTTT. The chain combines TRBV5-1 with TRBJ1-3; unclear D gene. The germline gives CDR1 SGHRS, CDR2 YFSETQ. With 1 base removed from V and 3 bases from J, the gap between germline ends came to 11 bases. The CDR3 is 15 amino acids. Drawing the rest from reference TRBV5-1 and TRBJ1-3, the complete variable domain is KAGVTQTPRYLIKTRGQQVTLSCSPISGHRSVSWYQQTPGQGLQFLFEYFSETQRNKGNFPGRFSGRQFSNSRSEMNVSTLELGDSALYLCASSLPDGVGNTIYFGEGSWLTVV.

This clonotype was counted many times. V gene TRBV28 combines with J gene TRBJ1-1; no clear D. The CDR3 consists of 13 residues. Trimming shortened V by 3 bases and J by 5 bases, and 10 bases separated the two germline ends. Germline loops: CDR1 MDHEN, CDR2 SYDVKM. CDR3: CASSFTEKTEAFF. For the CDR3, the DNA is TGTGCCAGCAGTTTCACGGAGAAGACTGAAGCTTTCTTT.

This clonotype was detected ten times or more. The chain couples TRBV4-3 to TRBJ1-2; the D gene is possibly TRBD1 (5 bases). The CDR3 length is 15 residues. Germline assignment: CDR1 LGHNA and CDR2 YSLEER. Trimming removed 0 bases from V and 1 base from J, with 9 bases in between. Here the CDR3 reads CASSQDLGVNYGYTF. CDR3 nucleotides: TGCGCCAGCAGCCAAGATCTAGGGGTTAACTATGGCTACACCTTC.

This clonotype was detected many times. The V call is TRBV11-1, the J call TRBJ2-5; TRBD2 matches 13 bases. The trim removed 2 bases at V and 3 bases at J, leaving 9 bases unmatched. The CDR3 consists of 18 residues. Germline CDR1 is SGHAT and CDR2 is FQDESV (reference sequence). In DNA form, the CDR3 reads TGTGCCAGCAGCTTATGGGAACATGGACTAGCGGGGGAAGAGACCCAGTACTTC. It translates to CASSLWEHGLAGEETQYF.

The chain employs TRBV7-8 and TRBJ2-7; D is possibly TRBD2 (6 bases). The V gene lost 2 bases and the J gene lost 6 bases, with 17 bases spanning the gap. The CDR3 totals 15 residues. Germline V gene sequence: CDR1 SGHVS, CDR2 FQNEAQ. Here the CDR3 reads CASSLKTGARGEQYF. The DNA for the CDR3 is TGTGCCAGCAGCTTAAAGACGGGAGCCCGGGGCGAGCAGTACTTC.

This rearrangement joins TRBV29-1 to TRBJ2-1, with 12 bases that match TRBD2. V gave up 5 bases and J gave up 8 bases; unmatched junction bases: 13. The CDR3 spans 16 residues. Germline V gene sequence: CDR1 SQVTM, CDR2 ANQGSEA. The CDR3 region is CSVPLAGGRGSDEQFF. DNA for the CDR3: TGCAGCGTTCCACTAGCGGGAGGCCGGGGTAGCGATGAGCAGTTCTTC.

This clonotype was detected only a few times. The gene calls are TRBV29-1 and TRBJ2-7; the D call may be TRBD1 or TRBD2 (7 bases each). This CDR3 spans 12 amino acids. CDR1 SQVTM and CDR2 ANQGSEA come from the germline V gene. Trimming took 7 bases from V and 5 from J, leaving 15 bases between them. The CDR3, as DNA: TGCAGCGCTATTGCAGGGGGGGACGAGCAGTACTTC. Protein product: CSAIAGGDEQYF.

CDR3 residues: CAISQTGQETQYF. CDR3 sequence (DNA): TGTGCCATCAGTCAGACAGGGCAAGAGACCCAGTACTTC. The J gene is TRBJ2-5, the V gene TRBV10-3; 7 bases are shared with TRBD1. Germline CDR1 ENHRY, CDR2 SYGVKD. The CDR3 spans 13 residues. With V trimmed by 5 bases and J by 2 bases, 2 bases remained unmatched.

The rearrangement joins TRBV29-1 to TRBJ2-1, with 8 bases aligning to TRBD2. J lost 3 bases, V lost 0 bases, and 10 bases had no gene match. The length of the CDR3 is 17 residues. Germline V gene lookup returns CDR1 SQVTM and CDR2 ANQGSEA. The CDR3 sequence: CSVEDGGSGTLYNEQFF. CDR3 DNA: TGCAGCGTTGAAGATGGTGGTAGCGGGACACTCTACAATGAGCAGTTCTTC.

This chain uses TRBV7-8 with TRBJ2-7; maybe TRBD1 (5 bases). The CDR3 extends over 15 amino acids. Between the trimmed V and J ends, which lost 3 bases and 2 bases, there was a span of 14 bases. Per the germline V gene, CDR1 is SGHVS and CDR2 is FQNEAQ. The CDR3 spells CASSFYGAGAYEQYF. The CDR3 DNA is TGTGCCAGCAGCTTTTATGGGGCAGGAGCCTACGAGCAGTACTTC.

This CDR3 reads CASSFGNVGYNEQFF. As DNA, the CDR3 is TGTGCCAGCAGTTTTGGGAACGTGGGGTACAATGAGCAGTTCTTC. The V and J genes are TRBV27 and TRBJ2-1; D unresolved. The germline V gene has CDR1 MNHEY and CDR2 SMNVEV (reference sequence). The CDR3 loop spans 15 amino acids. V lost 3 bases to trimming and J lost 4 bases, with 13 bases between them.

This chain links TRBV28 with TRBJ2-3; D might be TRBD2 (6 bases). The germline V gene encodes CDR1 MDHEN and CDR2 SYDVKM. Trimming left V 5 bases short and J 8 bases short, with 23 bases between. The CDR3 is 16 residues long. CDR3 region: CASSHPEGRIPITQYF. The CDR3 coding sequence is TGTGCCAGCAGTCACCCGGAGGGCCGGATCCCCATTACGCAGTATTTT. The whole variable domain, filled in from reference TRBV28 and TRBJ2-3, reads DVKVTQSSRYLVKRTGEKVFLECVQDMDHENMFWYRQDPGLGLRLIYFSYDVKMKEKGDIPEGYSVSREKKERFSLILESASTNQTSMYLCASSHPEGRIPITQYFGPGTRLTVL.

This clonotype was found many times. V is TRBV28 and J is TRBJ2-7, with 9 nucleotides matching TRBD1. Looked up from germline, CDR1 is MDHEN and CDR2 is SYDVKM. Unmatched junction bases numbered 10, after V lost 5 bases and J lost 5 bases. The CDR3 has 15 amino acids. The CDR3 sequence: CASSPPGQGWHEQYF. The CDR3 coding sequence is TGTGCCAGCAGTCCGCCGGGACAGGGCTGGCACGAGCAGTACTTC.

The chain couples TRBV7-8 to TRBJ2-2, with a possible D match to TRBD1 (6 bases). The V and J ends lost 4 bases and 7 bases respectively, with 13 bases between them. Germline values: CDR1 SGHVS, CDR2 FQNEAQ. CDR3 length equals 14 residues. The CDR3 reads CASSSQGGGGELFF. The CDR3 bases are TGTGCCAGCAGCTCACAGGGTGGGGGCGGGGAGCTGTTTTTT.

This chain links TRBV5-5 with TRBJ1-1; D gene ambiguous. The CDR3 is made up of 13 amino acids. The V and J ends lost 4 bases and 1 base respectively, with 8 bases between them. Germline V CDR1 and CDR2: SGHKS, YYEKEE (reference sequence). This CDR3 reads CASSRERNTEAFF. The CDR3 region has the DNA TGTGCCAGCAGCCGCGAGAGGAACACTGAAGCTTTCTTT.

This clonotype showed up many times. This rearrangement joins TRBV29-1 to TRBJ1-1, with D uncertain. The CDR3 is made up of 11 amino acids. CDR1 and CDR2 (germline): SQVTM, ANQGSEA. Trimming removed 5 bases from V and 1 base from J, with 5 bases in between. The CDR3 loop is CSVIGNTEAFF. Here the CDR3 DNA reads TGCAGCGTTATCGGGAACACTGAAGCTTTCTTT.

This chain connects TRBV12-3 or TRBV12-4 to TRBJ2-1; D uncertain. The CDR3 has 15 amino acids. Deletions cut 5 bases from V and 5 bases from J, with 16 bases between. CDR3 sequence: CASSHRAQGHNEQFF. CDR3 sequence (DNA): TGTGCCAGCAGTCACCGGGCCCAAGGCCACAATGAGCAGTTCTTC.